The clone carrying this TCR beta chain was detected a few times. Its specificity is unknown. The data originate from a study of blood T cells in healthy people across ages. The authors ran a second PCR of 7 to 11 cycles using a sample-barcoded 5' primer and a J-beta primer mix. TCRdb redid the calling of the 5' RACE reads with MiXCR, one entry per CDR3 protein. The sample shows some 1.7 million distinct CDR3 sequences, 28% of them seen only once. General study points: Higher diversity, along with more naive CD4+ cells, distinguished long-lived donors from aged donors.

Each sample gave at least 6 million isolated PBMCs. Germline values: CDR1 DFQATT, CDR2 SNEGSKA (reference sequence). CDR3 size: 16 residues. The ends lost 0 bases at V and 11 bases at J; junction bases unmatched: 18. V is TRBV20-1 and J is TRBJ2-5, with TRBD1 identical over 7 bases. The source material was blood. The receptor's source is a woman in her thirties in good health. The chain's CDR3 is CSARDLSLGDSGKQYF. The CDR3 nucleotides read TGCAGTGCTAGAGATTTATCGTTGGGGGACAGTGGGAAGCAGTACTTC.